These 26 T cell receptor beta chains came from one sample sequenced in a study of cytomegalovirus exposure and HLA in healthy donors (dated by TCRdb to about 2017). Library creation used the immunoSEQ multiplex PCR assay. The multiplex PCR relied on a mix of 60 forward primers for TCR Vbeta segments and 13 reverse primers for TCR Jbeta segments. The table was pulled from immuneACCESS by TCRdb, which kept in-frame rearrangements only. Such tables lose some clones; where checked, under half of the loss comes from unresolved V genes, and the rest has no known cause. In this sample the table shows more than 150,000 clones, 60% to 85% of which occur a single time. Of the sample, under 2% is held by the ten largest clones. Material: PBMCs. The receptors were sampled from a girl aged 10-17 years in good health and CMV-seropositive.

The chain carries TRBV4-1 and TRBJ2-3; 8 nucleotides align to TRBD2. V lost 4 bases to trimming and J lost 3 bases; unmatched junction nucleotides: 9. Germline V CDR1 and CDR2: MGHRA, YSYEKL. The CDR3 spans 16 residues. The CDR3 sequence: CASSRLGGAGTDTQYF. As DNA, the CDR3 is TGCGCCAGCAGCCGCCTCGGGGGGGCGGGAACAGATACGCAGTATTTT.

CDR3 in amino acids: CASSTRRDYGYTF. In DNA form, the CDR3 reads TGTGCCAGCAGTACCCGCAGGGACTATGGCTACACCTTC. The chain carries TRBV6-5 and TRBJ1-2; the D gene is possibly TRBD1 (5 bases). CDR1 MNHEY and CDR2 SVGAGI come from the germline V gene. The CDR3 has 13 residues. Trimming took off 5 bases at V and 3 bases at J, with 10 bases between the two ends.

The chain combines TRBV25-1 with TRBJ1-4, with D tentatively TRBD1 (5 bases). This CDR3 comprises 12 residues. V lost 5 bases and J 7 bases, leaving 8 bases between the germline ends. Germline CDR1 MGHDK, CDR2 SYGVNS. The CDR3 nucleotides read TGTGCCAGCAGTTACAGGAGTGAAAAACTGTTTTTT. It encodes CASSYRSEKLFF.

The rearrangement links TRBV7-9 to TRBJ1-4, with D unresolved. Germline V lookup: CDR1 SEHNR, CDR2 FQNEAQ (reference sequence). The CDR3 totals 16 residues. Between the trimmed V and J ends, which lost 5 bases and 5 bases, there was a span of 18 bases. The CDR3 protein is CASSHPPGSRNEKLFF. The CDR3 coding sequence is TGTGCCAGCAGCCACCCCCCGGGGAGTCGCAATGAAAAACTGTTTTTT. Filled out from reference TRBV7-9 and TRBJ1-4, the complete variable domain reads DTGVSQNPRHKITKRGQNVTFRCDPISEHNRLYWYRQTLGQGPEFLTYFQNEAQLEKSRLLSDRFSAERPKGSFSTLEIQRTEQGDSAMYLCASSHPPGSRNEKLFFGSGTQLSVL.

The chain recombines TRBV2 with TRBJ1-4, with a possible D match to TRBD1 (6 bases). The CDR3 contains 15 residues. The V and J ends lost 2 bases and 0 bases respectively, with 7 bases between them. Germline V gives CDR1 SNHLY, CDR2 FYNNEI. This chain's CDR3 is CASSEKGATNEKLFF. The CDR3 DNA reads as TGTGCCAGCAGTGAAAAGGGGGCAACTAATGAAAAACTGTTTTTT.

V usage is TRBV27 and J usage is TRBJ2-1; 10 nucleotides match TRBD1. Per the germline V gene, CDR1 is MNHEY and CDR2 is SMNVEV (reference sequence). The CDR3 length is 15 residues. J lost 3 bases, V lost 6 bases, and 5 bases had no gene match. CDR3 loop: CASSPGTGVYNEQFF. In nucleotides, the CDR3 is TGTGCCAGCAGCCCCGGGACAGGGGTCTACAATGAGCAGTTCTTC.

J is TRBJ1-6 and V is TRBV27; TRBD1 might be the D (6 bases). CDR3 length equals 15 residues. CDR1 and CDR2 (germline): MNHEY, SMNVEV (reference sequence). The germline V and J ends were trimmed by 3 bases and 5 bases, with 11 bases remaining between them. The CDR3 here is CASSFARGDNSPLHF. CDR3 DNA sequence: TGTGCCAGCAGTTTCGCCAGGGGAGATAATTCACCCCTCCACTTT.

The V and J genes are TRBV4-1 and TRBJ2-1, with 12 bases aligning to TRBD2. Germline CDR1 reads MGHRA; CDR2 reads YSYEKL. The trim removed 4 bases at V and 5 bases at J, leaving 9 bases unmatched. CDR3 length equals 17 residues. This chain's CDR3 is CASSPGLAGYFDNEQFF. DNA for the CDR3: TGCGCCAGCAGCCCCGGACTAGCGGGGTATTTCGACAATGAGCAGTTCTTC.

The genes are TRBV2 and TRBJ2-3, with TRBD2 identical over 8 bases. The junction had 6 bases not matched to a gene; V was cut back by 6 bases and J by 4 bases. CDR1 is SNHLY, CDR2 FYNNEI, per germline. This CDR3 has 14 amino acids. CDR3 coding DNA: TGTGCCAGCAGAGCGACTAGCGAGGCAGATACGCAGTATTTT. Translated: CASRATSEADTQYF.

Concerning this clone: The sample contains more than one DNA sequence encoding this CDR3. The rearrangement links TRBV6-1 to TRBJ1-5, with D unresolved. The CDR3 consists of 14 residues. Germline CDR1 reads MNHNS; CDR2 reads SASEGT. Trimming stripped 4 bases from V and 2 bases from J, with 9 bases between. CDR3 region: CASSGPGGNQPQHF. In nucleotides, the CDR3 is TGTGCCAGCAGTGGGCCCGGGGGCAATCAGCCCCAGCATTTT.

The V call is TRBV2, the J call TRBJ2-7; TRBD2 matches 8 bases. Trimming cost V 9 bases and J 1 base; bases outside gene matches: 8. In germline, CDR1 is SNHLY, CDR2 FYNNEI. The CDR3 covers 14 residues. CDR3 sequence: CARGLTGGSYEQYF. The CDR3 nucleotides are TGTGCCAGGGGACTGACGGGGGGGTCCTACGAGCAGTACTTC.

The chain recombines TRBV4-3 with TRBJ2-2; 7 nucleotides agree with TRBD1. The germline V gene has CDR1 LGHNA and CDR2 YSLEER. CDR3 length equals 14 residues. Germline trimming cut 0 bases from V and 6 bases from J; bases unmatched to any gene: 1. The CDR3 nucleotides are TGCGCCAGCAGCCAAGAAGGGGGCCCCGGGGAGCTGTTTTTT. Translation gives CASSQEGGPGELFF.

CDR3: CASSFISGGATGELFF. The CDR3 coding sequence is TGTGCCAGCAGCTTTATTAGCGGGGGGGCGACCGGGGAGCTGTTTTTT. The chain couples TRBV5-6 to TRBJ2-2, with 11 nucleotides matching TRBD2. This CDR3 is 16 amino acids long. Germline loops: CDR1 SGHDT, CDR2 YYEEEE. Trimming removed 2 bases from V and 5 bases from J; junction bases left unmatched: 5.

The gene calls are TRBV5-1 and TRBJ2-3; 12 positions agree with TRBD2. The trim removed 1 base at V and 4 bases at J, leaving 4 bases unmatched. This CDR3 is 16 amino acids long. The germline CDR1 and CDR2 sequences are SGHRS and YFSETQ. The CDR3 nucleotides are TGCGCCAGCAGCTTGCCGACTAGCGGGGGCTCAGATACGCAGTATTTT. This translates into CASSLPTSGGSDTQYF.

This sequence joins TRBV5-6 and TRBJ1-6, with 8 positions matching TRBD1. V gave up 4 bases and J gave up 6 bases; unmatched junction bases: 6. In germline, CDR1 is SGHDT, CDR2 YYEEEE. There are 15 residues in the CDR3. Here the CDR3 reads CASSIGTGPNSPLHF. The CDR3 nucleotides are TGTGCCAGCAGCATCGGGACAGGCCCTAATTCACCCCTCCACTTT.

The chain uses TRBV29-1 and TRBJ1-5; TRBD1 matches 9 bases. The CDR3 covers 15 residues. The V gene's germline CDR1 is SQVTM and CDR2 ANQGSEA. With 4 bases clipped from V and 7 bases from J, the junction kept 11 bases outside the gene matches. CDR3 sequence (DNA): TGCAGCGTTGTTTTGGGACAGGGTAATCAGCAGCCCCAGCATTTT. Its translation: CSVVLGQGNQQPQHF. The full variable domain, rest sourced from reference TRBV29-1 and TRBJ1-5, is SAVISQKPSRDICQRGTSLTIQCQVDSQVTMMFWYRQQPGQSLTLIATANQGSEATYESGFVIDKFPISRPNLTFSTLTVSNMSPEDSSIYLCSVVLGQGNQQPQHFGDGTRLSIL.

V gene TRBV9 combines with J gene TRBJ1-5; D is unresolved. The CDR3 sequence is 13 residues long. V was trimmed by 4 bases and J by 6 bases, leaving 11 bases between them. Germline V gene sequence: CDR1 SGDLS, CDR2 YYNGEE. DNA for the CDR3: TGTGCCAGCAGCCAATTTAGCGGTCAGCCCCAGCATTTT. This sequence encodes CASSQFSGQPQHF.

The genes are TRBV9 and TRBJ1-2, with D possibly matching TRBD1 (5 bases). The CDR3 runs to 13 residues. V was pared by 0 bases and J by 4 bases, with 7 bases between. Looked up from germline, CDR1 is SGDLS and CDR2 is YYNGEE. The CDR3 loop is CASSVETGYGYTF. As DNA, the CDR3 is TGTGCCAGCAGCGTAGAAACAGGCTATGGCTACACCTTC.

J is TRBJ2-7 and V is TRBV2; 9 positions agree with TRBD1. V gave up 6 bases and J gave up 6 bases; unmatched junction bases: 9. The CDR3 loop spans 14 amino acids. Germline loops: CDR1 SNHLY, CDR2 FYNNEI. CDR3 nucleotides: TGTGCCAGCAGCGGGACAGGGATCCTCGTCGAGCAGTACTTC. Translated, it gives CASSGTGILVEQYF.

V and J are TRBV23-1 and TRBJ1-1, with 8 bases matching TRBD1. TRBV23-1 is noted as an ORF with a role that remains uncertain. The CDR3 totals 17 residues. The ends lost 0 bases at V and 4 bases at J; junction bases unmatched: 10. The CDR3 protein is CASSQSPGQGSTTEAFF. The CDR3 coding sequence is TGCGCCAGCAGTCAATCACCTGGACAGGGTTCCACCACTGAAGCTTTCTTT.

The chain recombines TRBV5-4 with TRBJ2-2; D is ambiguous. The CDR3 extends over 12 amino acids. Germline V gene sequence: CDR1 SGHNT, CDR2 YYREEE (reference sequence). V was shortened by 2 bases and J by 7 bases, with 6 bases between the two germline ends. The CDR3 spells CASSFGGGELFF. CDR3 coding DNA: TGTGCCAGCAGCTTCGGCGGCGGGGAGCTGTTTTTT.

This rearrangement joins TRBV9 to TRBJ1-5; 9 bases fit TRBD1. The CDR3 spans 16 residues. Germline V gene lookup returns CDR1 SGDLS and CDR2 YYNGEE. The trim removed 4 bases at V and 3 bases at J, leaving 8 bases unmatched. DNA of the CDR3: TGTGCCAGCAGCCTCGGGGGGACAGGGAACAATCAGCCCCAGCATTTT. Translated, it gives CASSLGGTGNNQPQHF. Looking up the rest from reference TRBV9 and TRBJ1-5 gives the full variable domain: DSGVTQTPKHLITATGQRVTLRCSPRSGDLSVYWYQQSLDQGLQFLIQYYNGEERAKGNILERFSAQQFPDLHSELNLSSLELGDSALYFCASSLGGTGNNQPQHFGDGTRLSIL.

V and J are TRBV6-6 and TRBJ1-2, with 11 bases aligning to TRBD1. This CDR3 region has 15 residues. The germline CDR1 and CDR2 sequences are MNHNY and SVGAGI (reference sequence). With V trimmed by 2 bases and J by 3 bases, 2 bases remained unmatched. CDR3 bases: TGTGCCAGCAGTTACGGACAGGGGGCGGACTATGGCTACACCTTC. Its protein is CASSYGQGADYGYTF.

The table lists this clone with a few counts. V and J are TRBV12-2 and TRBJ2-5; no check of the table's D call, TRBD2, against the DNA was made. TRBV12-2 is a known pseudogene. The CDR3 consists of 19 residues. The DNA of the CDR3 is TGTGCAAGTCGCTTAGCGCGGGAGCGGGGGGCACACCTACAAGAGACCCAGTACTTC. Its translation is CASRLARERGAHLQETQYF.

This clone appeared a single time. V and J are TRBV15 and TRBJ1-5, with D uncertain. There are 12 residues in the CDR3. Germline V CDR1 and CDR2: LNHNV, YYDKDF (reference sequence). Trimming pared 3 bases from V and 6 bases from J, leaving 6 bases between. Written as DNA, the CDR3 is TGTGCCACCAGCAGGGCGGGTCAGCCCCAGCATTTT. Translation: CATSRAGQPQHF.

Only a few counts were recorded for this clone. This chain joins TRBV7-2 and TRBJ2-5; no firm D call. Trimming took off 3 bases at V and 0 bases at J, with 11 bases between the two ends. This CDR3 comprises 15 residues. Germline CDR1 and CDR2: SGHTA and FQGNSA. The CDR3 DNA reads TGTGCCAGCAGCTTCCCGGAGAAGTACCAAGAGACCCAGTACTTC. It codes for CASSFPEKYQETQYF.